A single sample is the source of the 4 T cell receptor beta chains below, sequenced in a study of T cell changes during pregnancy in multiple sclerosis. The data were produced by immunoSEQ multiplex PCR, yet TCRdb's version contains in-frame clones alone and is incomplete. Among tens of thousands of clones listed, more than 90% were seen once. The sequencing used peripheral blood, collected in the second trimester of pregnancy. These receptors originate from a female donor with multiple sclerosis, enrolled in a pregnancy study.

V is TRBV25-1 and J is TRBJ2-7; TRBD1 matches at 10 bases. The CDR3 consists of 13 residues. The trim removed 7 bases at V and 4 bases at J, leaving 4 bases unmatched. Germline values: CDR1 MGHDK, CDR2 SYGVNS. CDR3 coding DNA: TGTGCCAGCACTCGGACAGGGGGATACGAGCAGTACTTC. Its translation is CASTRTGGYEQYF.

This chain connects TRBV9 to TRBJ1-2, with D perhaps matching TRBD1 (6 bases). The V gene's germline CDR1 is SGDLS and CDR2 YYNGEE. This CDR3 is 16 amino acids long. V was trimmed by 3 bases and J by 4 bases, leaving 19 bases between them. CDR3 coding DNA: TGTGCCAGCAGCGGGGGGTACAGGGAGATTGGCTATGGCTACACCTTC. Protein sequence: CASSGGYREIGYGYTF.

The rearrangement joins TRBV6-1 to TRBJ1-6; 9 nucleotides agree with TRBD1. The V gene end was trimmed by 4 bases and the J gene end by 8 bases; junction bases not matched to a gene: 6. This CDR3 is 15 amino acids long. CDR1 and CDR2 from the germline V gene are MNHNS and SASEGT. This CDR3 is CASSVGDREHSPLHF. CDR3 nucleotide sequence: TGTGCCAGCAGTGTTGGGGACAGGGAGCATTCACCCCTCCACTTT.

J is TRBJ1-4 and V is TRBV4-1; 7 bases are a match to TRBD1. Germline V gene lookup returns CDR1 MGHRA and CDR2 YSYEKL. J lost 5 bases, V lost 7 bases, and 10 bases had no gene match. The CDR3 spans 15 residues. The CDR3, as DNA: TGCGCCAGCAACCTAGGGACAGTGATAAATGAAAAACTGTTTTTT. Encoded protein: CASNLGTVINEKLFF.